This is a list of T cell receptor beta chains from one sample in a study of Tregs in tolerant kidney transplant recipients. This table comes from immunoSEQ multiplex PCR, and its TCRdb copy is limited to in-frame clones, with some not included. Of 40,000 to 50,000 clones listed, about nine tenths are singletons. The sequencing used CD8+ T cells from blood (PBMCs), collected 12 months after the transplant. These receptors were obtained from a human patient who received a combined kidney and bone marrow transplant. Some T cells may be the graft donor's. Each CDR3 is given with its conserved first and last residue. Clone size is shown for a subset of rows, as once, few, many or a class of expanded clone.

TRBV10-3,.,CATHDFPTVNTGELFF
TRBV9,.,CASSAPSSYNEQFF
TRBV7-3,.,CASSLTFPSGRTDTQYF
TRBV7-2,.,CASSRDSGRASTIEQFF
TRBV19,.,CASSIAGAGQFGHTEAFF
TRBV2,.,CASSPTEVSYEQYF
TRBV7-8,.,CASSLFRGQGATYEQYF
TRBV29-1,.,CSAMGQGARGYTF
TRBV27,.,CASSLGLAGAGELFF
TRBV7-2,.,CASSFTGSSYNEQFF
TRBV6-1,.,CATRANSGNTDTQYF
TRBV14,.,CASSQSRGELFF
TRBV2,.,CASSESAGGTYEQYF
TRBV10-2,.,CASSESKGRTGPNYGYTF
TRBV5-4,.,CASSLAGTGVSNEQFF
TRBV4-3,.,CASGRTGMNEQFF
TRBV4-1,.,CASSQRQEQETQYF
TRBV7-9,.,CASSQGQPYEQYF
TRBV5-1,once,CASSSDAMGRNTEAFF
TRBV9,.,CASSEGGASGTDTQYF
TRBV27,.,CASRGGLAASYQETQYF
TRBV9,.,CASSVAGFGGYTF
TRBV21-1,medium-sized,CASRQGEEKLFF
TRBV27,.,CASSFTGANYGYTF
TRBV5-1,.,CASSFQPSARESSPYEQYF
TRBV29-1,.,CSVPESGNTIYF
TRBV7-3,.,CAGSFGTGEGYEQYF
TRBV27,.,CASSLGGMTYEQYF
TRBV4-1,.,CASSLRQTNTEAFF
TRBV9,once,CASSVGGGHTEAFF
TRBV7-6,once,CASSSGTGLNSYEQYF
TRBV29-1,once,CSVEDSGYEQYF
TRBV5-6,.,CASSLVAGVNRELFF
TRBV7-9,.,CARGLSGQRYSYEQYF
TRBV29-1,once,CSVPIGENGEQYF
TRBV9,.,CASSASKPGQGNTYGHTF
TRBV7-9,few,CASTLRQGLSGNTIYF
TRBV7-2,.,CASSLAHSSYEQYF
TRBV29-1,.,CSVNLQGALVGYTF
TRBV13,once,CASSLDRGLAGELFF